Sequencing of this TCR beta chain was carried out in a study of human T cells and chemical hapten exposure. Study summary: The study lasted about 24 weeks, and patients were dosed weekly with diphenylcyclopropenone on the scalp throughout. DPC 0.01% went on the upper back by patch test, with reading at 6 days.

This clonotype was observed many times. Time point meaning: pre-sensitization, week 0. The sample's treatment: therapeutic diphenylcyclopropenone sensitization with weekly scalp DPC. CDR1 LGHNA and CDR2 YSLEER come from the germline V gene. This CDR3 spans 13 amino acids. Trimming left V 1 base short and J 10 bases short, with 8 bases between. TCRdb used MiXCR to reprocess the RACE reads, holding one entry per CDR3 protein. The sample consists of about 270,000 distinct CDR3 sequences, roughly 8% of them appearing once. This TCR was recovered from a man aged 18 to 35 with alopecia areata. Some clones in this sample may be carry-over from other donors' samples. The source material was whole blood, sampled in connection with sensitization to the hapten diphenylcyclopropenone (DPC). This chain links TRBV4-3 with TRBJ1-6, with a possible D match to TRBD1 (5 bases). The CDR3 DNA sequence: TGCGCCAGCAGCCAAGTGGGGGTGTCACCCCTCCACTTT. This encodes CASSQVGVSPLHF.